The present TCR beta chain was sequenced within a study of response to subunit inactivated influenza vaccine. General observations from the study: The study's authors posited that every seasonal influenza vaccination enlists few new T cells.

MiXCR, applied by TCRdb to the RT-PCR reads, yields one record per CDR3 protein. The data show approximately 490,000 distinct CDR3 sequences, 6.5% to 8% seen once. This clonotype was detected ten times or more. Its specificity is not known. Deletions cut 3 bases from V and 6 bases from J, with 16 bases between. The CDR3 length is 15 residues. Germline CDR1 MGHDK, CDR2 SYGVNS. This specimen consisted of PBMCs from blood, obtained less than 30 months after vaccination. This chain uses TRBV25-1 with TRBJ2-3; D is possibly TRBD2 (5 bases). This TCR was recovered from a man aged 50 to 75 who received an inactivated influenza vaccine. CDR3 amino acids: CASSDSSQRRDTQYF. CDR3 DNA sequence: TGTGCCAGCAGTGATTCCAGTCAGAGGAGGGATACGCAGTATTTT.